The T cell receptor (beta chain) described here comes from a study of vaccination effects on CD4 cells after COVID-19. Study-level background: Subjects were given two BNT162b2 or mRNA-1273 vaccine doses.

With the ViraFEST assay, the study expanded antigen-specific CD4+ T cells using viral peptide pools, then sequenced them. Around day 10 of culture, CD4+ T cells were separated out. Vaccine recipients had no previous SARS-CoV-2 infection; their nucleocapsid antibodies were negative. Concerning this clone itself: Its antigen is not identified.

Produced via immunoSEQ multiplex PCR; TCRdb's table is partial and in-frame only. The sample has tens of thousands of clones, approximately 71% seen once. The CDR3 length is 15 residues. Germline V gene sequence: CDR1 SGHRS, CDR2 YFSETQ. Trimming pared 1 base from V and 0 bases from J, leaving 10 bases between. The TCR sequence derives from a human donor who received a COVID-19 vaccine. The chain couples TRBV5-1 to TRBJ1-1; D possibly corresponds to TRBD1 (5 bases). The starting material was CD4+ T cells from PBMCs cultured with HCoV-OC43 spike peptides, obtained before COVID-19 vaccination. Subset noted: HCoV-OC43 spike overlapping peptide pool stimulation. CDR3 sequence: CASSLNGGLNTEAFF. DNA for the CDR3: TGCGCCAGCAGCTTGAATGGGGGATTGAACACTGAAGCTTTCTTT.